This entry features one TCR beta chain sequence. Its specificity is unknown. This sample was included in a study of cytomegalovirus exposure and HLA in healthy donors. Study-wide results and caveats: The authors listed about 170 TCR beta chains as cytomegalovirus-associated.

Profiled with immunoSEQ multiplex PCR; TCRdb holds only in-frame clones, not every one. The top ten clones hold roughly 0.6% of a sample with tens of thousands of clones, 94% of them seen once. The V end was cut by 2 bases, the J end by 6 bases, with 5 bases between. The germline V gene encodes CDR1 SGHTA and CDR2 FQGTGA. The CDR3 runs to 13 residues. The material sequenced was PBMCs. This receptor was identified in a woman aged 18-29 years in good health and CMV-seronegative. The genes are TRBV7-3 and TRBJ1-6; D not resolved. The CDR3 DNA reads TGTGCCAGCAGCTTAGGAGTTAATTCACCCCTCCACTTT. Translating it yields CASSLGVNSPLHF.